What follows are 4 T cell receptor beta chains derived from one specimen sequenced in a study of PD-1 blockade in classical Hodgkin lymphoma. Relapse after autologous stem cell transplantation occurred in every patient, and brentuximab vedotin exposure varied. Repertoires were generated with immunoSEQ multiplex PCR, while TCRdb's copy carries only in-frame clones and drops some. This sample has about 72,000 clones; under 95% occur once, and the top ten carry 8%. Here the sequenced sample was peripheral blood mononuclear cells (PBMCs), taken at baseline. These receptors originate from a human donor with classical Hodgkin lymphoma.

The chain recombines TRBV7-9 with TRBJ2-2, with 11 bases identical to TRBD2. This CDR3 is built from 18 residues. Germline V lookup: CDR1 SEHNR, CDR2 FQNEAQ (reference sequence). J lost 3 bases, V lost 1 base, and 7 bases had no gene match. The CDR3 spells CASSLGLTGLADTGELFF. In DNA form, the CDR3 reads TGTGCCAGCAGCTTAGGGCTAACGGGACTAGCGGACACCGGGGAGCTGTTTTTT.

V and J are TRBV5-6 and TRBJ1-1; possibly TRBD1 for D (6 bases). The V and J ends lost 3 bases and 1 base respectively, with 10 bases between them. Per germline, CDR1 SGHDT and CDR2 YYEEEE. The CDR3 contains 14 residues. In DNA form, the CDR3 reads TGTGCCAGCAGCTGGGGACAACCGAACACTGAAGCTTTCTTT. This gives the protein CASSWGQPNTEAFF.

The chain carries TRBV2 and TRBJ2-5, with a tentative D call TRBD1 (6 bases). The germline CDR1 and CDR2 sequences are SNHLY and FYNNEI. Deletions cut 7 bases from V and 3 bases from J, with 12 bases between. The CDR3 runs 13 residues. In DNA form, the CDR3 reads TGTGCCAGCATTGGGACAAAAGAAGAGACCCAGTACTTC. It is translated as CASIGTKEETQYF.

The chain recombines TRBV5-1 with TRBJ1-2; D possibly corresponds to TRBD1 (6 bases). The CDR3 is 13 amino acids. Trimming left V 0 bases short and J 8 bases short, with 11 bases between. Germline CDR1 SGHRS, CDR2 YFSETQ. The CDR3 region has the DNA TGCGCCAGCAGCTTGGGGGGGGCCGAAGGCTACACCTTC. It specifies CASSLGGAEGYTF.